A selection of T cell receptor beta chains follows, all from one sample in a study of blood T cell repertoires in COVID-19. TCRdb's table, derived via immunoSEQ multiplex PCR, lists solely in-frame clones and lacks some. The sample shows 190,000 or so clones, 82% of them seen only once. The sequencing input was PBMCs or T cells enriched from blood (not recorded which). The source is a man between 35 and 55 years old who had recovered from COVID-19. CDR3s include the opening cysteine and the closing phenylalanine or tryptophan. The D gene is left open where the match is weak. Some rows mark clone size as missing; the rest say once, few, many or name a class of expanded clone.

j_call,d_call,v_call,clone_size,cdr3_aa,cdr3_nt
TRBJ2-3,TRBD1,TRBV19,-,CASSIPGQGILPITDTQYF,TGTGCCAGTAGTATACCGGGACAGGGAATTTTACCGATCACAGATACGCAGTATTTT
TRBJ2-3,-,TRBV11-2,few,CASSPYGSTDTQYF,TGTGCCAGCAGCCCCTACGGGAGCACAGATACGCAGTATTTT
TRBJ1-1,TRBD1,TRBV13,-,CASSSPPGQGDPNTEAFF,TGTGCCAGCAGCTCACCCCCGGGACAGGGGGACCCGAACACTGAAGCTTTCTTT
TRBJ2-5,-,TRBV7-2,-,CASSLQGLSVTQYF,TGTGCCAGCAGCTTACAGGGATTGTCCGTAACCCAGTACTTC
TRBJ2-2,-,TRBV28,-,CASSLTGSNTGELFF,TGTGCCAGCAGTTTGACGGGATCGAACACCGGGGAGCTGTTTTTT
TRBJ2-1,TRBD1,TRBV5-1,-,CASSFMTGTYNEQFF,TGCGCCAGCAGCTTTATGACAGGGACCTACAATGAGCAGTTCTTC
TRBJ2-7,TRBD2,TRBV2,-,CASSPLVMSSGSNEQYF,TGTGCCAGCAGCCCATTGGTTATGTCTAGCGGGAGTAACGAGCAGTACTTC
TRBJ2-1,TRBD2,TRBV5-1,once,CASSFRLAADNEQFF,TGCGCCAGCAGCTTCCGACTAGCGGCGGACAATGAGCAGTTCTTC
TRBJ1-2,TRBD1,TRBV28,-,CASGEQGARGYGYTF,TGTGCCAGCGGGGAACAGGGGGCAAGGGGCTATGGCTACACCTTC
TRBJ2-7,TRBD2,TRBV4-2,-,CASSPLASGQYEQYF,TGTGCCAGCAGCCCACTCGCTAGCGGGCAATACGAGCAGTACTTC
TRBJ2-1,TRBD2,TRBV5-1,-,CASSFLAGDNEQFF,TGCGCCAGCAGCTTCCTAGCGGGAGACAATGAGCAGTTCTTC
TRBJ1-6,TRBD1,TRBV6-5,-,CASSYSGTEGNSPLHF,TGTGCCAGCAGTTACTCCGGGACAGAGGGTAATTCACCCCTCCACTTT
TRBJ2-1,TRBD2,TRBV2,-,CASRLSGSSYNEQFF,TGTGCCAGCAGGCTTAGCGGGAGCTCCTACAATGAGCAGTTCTTC
TRBJ2-3,TRBD2,TRBV9,-,CASGGAGDNTDTQYF,TGTGCCAGCGGTGGGGCGGGAGATAACACAGATACGCAGTATTTT
TRBJ1-1,-,TRBV6-5,-,CASTPGQGYTEAFF,TGTGCCAGCACACCGGGACAAGGGTACACTGAAGCTTTCTTT
TRBJ2-1,TRBD2,TRBV7-2,-,CASSRSGTSYEHEQFF,TGTGCCAGCAGCCGGTCCGGGACTAGCTATGAGCATGAGCAGTTCTTC